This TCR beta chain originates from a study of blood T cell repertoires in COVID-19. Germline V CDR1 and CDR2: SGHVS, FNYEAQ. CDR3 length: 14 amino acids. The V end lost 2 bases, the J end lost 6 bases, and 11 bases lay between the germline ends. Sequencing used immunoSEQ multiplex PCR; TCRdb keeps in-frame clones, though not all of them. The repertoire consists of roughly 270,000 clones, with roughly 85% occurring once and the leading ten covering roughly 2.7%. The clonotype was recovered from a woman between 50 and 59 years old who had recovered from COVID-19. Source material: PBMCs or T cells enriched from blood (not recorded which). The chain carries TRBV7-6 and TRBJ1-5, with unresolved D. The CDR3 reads CASSLSPSRQPQHF. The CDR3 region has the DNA TGTGCCAGCAGCTTATCCCCCTCCCGTCAGCCCCAGCATTTT.